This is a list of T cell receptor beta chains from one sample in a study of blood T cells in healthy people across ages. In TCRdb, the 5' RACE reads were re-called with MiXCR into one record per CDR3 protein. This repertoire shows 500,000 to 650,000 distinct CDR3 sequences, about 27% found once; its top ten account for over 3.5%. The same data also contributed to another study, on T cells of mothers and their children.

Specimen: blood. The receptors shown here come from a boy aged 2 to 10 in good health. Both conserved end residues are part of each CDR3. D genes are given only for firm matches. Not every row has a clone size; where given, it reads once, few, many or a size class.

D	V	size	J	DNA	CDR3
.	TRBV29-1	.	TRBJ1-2	TGCAGCGTTGAAACCGGGGGCTATGGCTACACCTTC	CSVETGGYGYTF
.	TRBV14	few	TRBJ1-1	TGTGCCAGCAGCCATGAGTCATCTGAAGCTTTCTTT	CASSHESSEAFF
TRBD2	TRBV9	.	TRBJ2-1	TGTGCCAGCAGCGTAGGGACTAGCGGCAATGAGCAGTTCTTC	CASSVGTSGNEQFF
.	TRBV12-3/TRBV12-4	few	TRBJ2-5	TGTGCCAGCAGTATATGGGGGGGGCGAGAGACCCAGTACTTC	CASSIWGGRETQYF
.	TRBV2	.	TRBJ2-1	TGTGCCAGCGTCCGGACCAGGTCCTACAATGAGCAGTTCTTC	CASVRTRSYNEQFF
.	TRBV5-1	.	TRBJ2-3	TGCGCCAGCAGCTTGGGGTCTAGCGAGATAGATACGCAGTATTTT	CASSLGSSEIDTQYF
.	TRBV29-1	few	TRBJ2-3	TGCAGCGTTGCGGACTGGGAGTGGACGCAGTATTTT	CSVADWEWTQYF
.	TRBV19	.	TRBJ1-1	TGTGCCAGTAGTATGGGGGGAATGGGGACTGAAGCTTTCTTT	CASSMGGMGTEAFF
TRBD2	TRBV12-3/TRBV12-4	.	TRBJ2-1	TGTGCCAGCAACCCGACTAGCGGGGGGCACAATGAGCAGTTCTTC	CASNPTSGGHNEQFF
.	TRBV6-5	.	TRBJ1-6	TGTGCCACTCGAGGGCGGGGTCATTCACCCCTCCACTTT	CATRGRGHSPLHF
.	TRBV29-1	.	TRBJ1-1	TGCAGCGTTGGGCCCACAGGGCGTGGCACTGAAGCTTTCTTT	CSVGPTGRGTEAFF
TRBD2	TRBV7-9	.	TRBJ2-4	TGTGCCAGCAGCTACAGACTAGCGGGGCTCAAAAACATTCAGTACTTC	CASSYRLAGLKNIQYF
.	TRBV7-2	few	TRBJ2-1	TGTGCCAGCAGCCCCCTCTTAGGTGGGATATACAATGAGCAGTTCTTC	CASSPLLGGIYNEQFF
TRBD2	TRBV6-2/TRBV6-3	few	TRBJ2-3	TGTGCCAGCACTACTCTCCGAGCGGGAGCCCCAGATACGCAGTATTTT	CASTTLRAGAPDTQYF
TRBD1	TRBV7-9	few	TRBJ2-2	TGTGCCAGCAGCTTAGTAACAGGGGCCACCGGGGAGCTGTTTTTT	CASSLVTGATGELFF
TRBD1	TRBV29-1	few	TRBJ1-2	TGCAGCGTTGAGGACCCCAACTCACAGGGGGTAGGTGGCTACACCTTC	CSVEDPNSQGVGGYTF
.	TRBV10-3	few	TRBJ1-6	TGTGCCATCAGTGGGACAGCAGATAATTCACCCCTCCACTTT	CAISGTADNSPLHF
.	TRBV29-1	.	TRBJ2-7	TGCAGCGTGGCATCCCGAACCTACGAGCAGTACTTC	CSVASRTYEQYF
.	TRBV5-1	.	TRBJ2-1	TGCGCCAGCGCCGTGCGGGCAAGAGGTAGTGAGCAGTTCTTC	CASAVRARGSEQFF
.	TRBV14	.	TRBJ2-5	TGTGCCAGCAGCCAAGGGTGGGACGGTGGAGAGACCCAGTACTTC	CASSQGWDGGETQYF
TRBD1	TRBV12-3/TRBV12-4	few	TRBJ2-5	TGTGCCAGCAGTTCTCCGGGACAGGGGGCACTTCCCAAGACCCAGTACTTC	CASSSPGQGALPKTQYF
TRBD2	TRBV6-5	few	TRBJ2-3	TGTGCCAGCAGTTTCGGGACTAGCGGTGACACAGATACGCAGTATTTT	CASSFGTSGDTDTQYF
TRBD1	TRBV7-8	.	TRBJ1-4	TGTGCCAGCAGACAGAAGACAGGGGTGAATGAAAAACTGTTTTTT	CASRQKTGVNEKLFF
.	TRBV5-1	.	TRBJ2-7	TGCGCCAGCAGCTTGGTATGGAGTACCAACACCCTTTCCGAGCAGTACTTC	CASSLVWSTNTLSEQYF
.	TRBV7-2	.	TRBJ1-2	TGTGCCAGCAGCAATAGTCAAGACGCGCGCAACTATGGCTACACCTTC	CASSNSQDARNYGYTF
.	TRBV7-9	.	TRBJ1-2	TGTGCCAGCAGCTTAGCGGCAGGGAACTTTGGCTACACCTTC	CASSLAAGNFGYTF
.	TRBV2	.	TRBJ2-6	TGTGCCAGCAGTGGGTACTACTCTGGGGCCAACGTCCTGACTTTC	CASSGYYSGANVLTF
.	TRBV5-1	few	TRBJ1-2	TGCGCCAGCAGCTTGGTGGCAGGGTCTTTGGGAAGGAATGGCTACACCTTC	CASSLVAGSLGRNGYTF
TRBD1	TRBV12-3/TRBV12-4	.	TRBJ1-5	TGTGCCAGCAGTCTAAGTACAGGGGGATTTGTGTATAGCAATCAGCCCCAGCATTTT	CASSLSTGGFVYSNQPQHF
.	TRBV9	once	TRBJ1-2	TGTGCCAGCAGCCCCCGGGACACCTATGGCTACACCTTC	CASSPRDTYGYTF
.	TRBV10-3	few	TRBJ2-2	TGTGCCATCACCGGCGGGACATCGAACACCGGGGAGCTGTTTTTT	CAITGGTSNTGELFF
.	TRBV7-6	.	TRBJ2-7	TGTGCCAGCAGCTTATCCGCAGGAGAACTTTACGAGCAGTACTTC	CASSLSAGELYEQYF
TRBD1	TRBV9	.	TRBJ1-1	TGTGCCAGCAGCGCCTTCGACAGGGTCGGGGAAGCTTTCTTT	CASSAFDRVGEAFF
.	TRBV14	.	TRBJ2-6	TGTGCCAGCAGCCAAGGGGGGGACGTCCTGACTTTC	CASSQGGDVLTF
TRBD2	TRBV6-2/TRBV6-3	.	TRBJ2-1	TGTGCCAGCAGTATCGGACTAGCGGTATACAATGAGCAGTTCTTC	CASSIGLAVYNEQFF